The rows below give T cell receptor beta chains drawn from one sample of a study of regulatory T cells in long-lasting Graves disease. From the multiplex PCR reads, TCRdb called clonotypes with MiXCR, one entry per CDR3 protein. The sample includes 400,000 to 600,000 distinct CDR3 sequences, around a fifth of them seen just once. Sequences were derived from peripheral blood mononuclear cells (PBMCs), sampled when the disease was refractory, from a patient treated with antithyroid drugs. Every receptor here comes from a female donor with Graves disease. Each CDR3 is given with its conserved first and last residue. Each record gives: J gene, V gene, clone size, D gene, CDR3 protein, CDR3 DNA. The D gene is left open where the match is weak. Rows give clone size only sometimes, using once, few, many, or a class for an expanded clone.

TRBJ2-4 | TRBV28 | many | TRBD1 | CASTQGRAKNIQYF | TGTGCCAGCACACAGGGGAGAGCCAAAAACATTCAGTACTTC
TRBJ2-3 | TRBV28 | . | TRBD2 | CASSPRWGAGGSSTDTQYF | TGTGCCAGCAGTCCTCGGTGGGGGGCGGGAGGGTCTAGCACAGATACGCAGTATTTT
TRBJ1-4 | TRBV6-1 | many | TRBD1 | CASSHDRGRHEKLFF | TGTGCCAGCAGCCATGACAGGGGACGGCATGAAAAACTGTTTTTT
TRBJ1-6 | TRBV19 | few | . | CASSSGPSYNSPLHF | TGTGCCAGTAGCTCAGGGCCCTCCTATAATTCACCCCTCCACTTT
TRBJ1-6 | TRBV5-1 | . | . | CASSSSAGSIIQPLHF | TGCGCCAGCAGCTCGTCCGCAGGGTCCATAATTCAACCCCTCCACTTT
TRBJ2-3 | TRBV6-2/TRBV6-3 | few | TRBD1 | CASRRDRGTDTQYF | TGTGCCAGCAGGCGGGACAGGGGGACAGATACGCAGTATTTT
TRBJ1-1 | TRBV11-2 | few | . | CASSLFQGAGPNTEAFF | TGTGCCAGCAGCTTATTCCAGGGTGCGGGGCCGAACACTGAAGCTTTCTTT
TRBJ1-5 | TRBV28 | . | . | CASRQGGAPQHF | TGTGCCAGCCGACAAGGGGGGGCCCCCCAGCATTTT
TRBJ1-6 | TRBV2 | many | . | CASSEGGLANSPLHF | TGTGCCAGCAGTGAAGGGGGTCTGGCGAATTCACCCCTCCACTTT
TRBJ2-3 | TRBV6-1 | few | . | CASSEGPPGVQYF | TGTGCCAGCAGTGAAGGTCCCCCGGGGGTGCAGTATTTT
TRBJ2-4 | TRBV11-1 | . | . | CASSKGGSGAIQYF | TGTGCCAGCAGCAAGGGCGGATCGGGGGCCATTCAGTACTTC
TRBJ1-5 | TRBV4-1 | once | . | CASSPAGSGQPQHF | TGCGCCAGCAGCCCAGCGGGTTCGGGTCAGCCCCAGCATTTT
TRBJ1-2 | TRBV30 | few | . | CAGKWRKTNYGYTF | TGTGCTGGGAAATGGAGAAAAACTAACTATGGCTACACCTTC
TRBJ2-5 | TRBV28 | many | TRBD1 | CASSPRGGLQETQYF | TGTGCCAGCAGCCCCAGAGGGGGCTTACAAGAGACCCAGTACTTC
TRBJ1-2 | TRBV29-1 | few | . | CSVEIQGRHGYTF | TGCAGCGTTGAGATCCAGGGCAGACATGGCTACACCTTC
TRBJ2-4 | TRBV6-1 | . | . | CASRVAKNIQYF | TGTGCCAGCAGGGTAGCCAAAAACATTCAGTACTTC
TRBJ2-7 | TRBV7-9 | . | . | CASSPVAGGVGEQYF | TGTGCCAGCAGCCCAGTGGCAGGAGGAGTTGGCGAGCAGTACTTC
TRBJ2-7 | TRBV20-1 | . | . | CSALGEGYEQYF | TGCAGTGCTTTAGGCGAGGGATACGAGCAGTACTTC
TRBJ1-5 | TRBV24-1 | many | TRBD1 | CATRGTGDNQPQHF | TGTGCCACCAGGGGGACAGGGGACAATCAGCCCCAGCATTTT
TRBJ2-2 | TRBV12-5 | . | . | CASGYTGINTGELFF | TGTGCTAGTGGTTATACAGGGATTAACACCGGGGAGCTGTTTTTT
TRBJ2-3 | TRBV24-1 | once | TRBD2 | CATSDSTGTRPTDTQYF | TGTGCCACCAGTGATTCTACCGGGACTAGGCCCACAGATACGCAGTATTTT
TRBJ2-7 | TRBV11-3 | . | TRBD2 | CASSQVGGRAVEQYF | TGTGCCAGCAGCCAAGTGGGCGGGAGGGCCGTCGAGCAGTACTTC
TRBJ1-1 | TRBV6-1 | many | . | CASRRTLWQTNTEAFF | TGTGCCAGCAGACGTACTCTATGGCAGACGAACACTGAAGCTTTCTTT
TRBJ2-7 | TRBV20-1 | few | . | CSALGSRHEQYF | TGCAGTGCCCTGGGATCAAGGCACGAGCAGTACTTC
TRBJ2-2 | TRBV12-3/TRBV12-4 | . | TRBD1 | CASSRGQPSSGELFF | TGTGCCAGCAGCCGGGGACAGCCTTCAAGCGGGGAGCTGTTTTTT
TRBJ1-2 | TRBV7-9 | many | . | CASSSVGVYTF | TGTGCCAGCAGCTCAGTCGGGGTCTACACCTTC
TRBJ1-2 | TRBV7-2 | few | TRBD1 | CASSYQGGNGYTF | TGTGCCAGCAGTTATCAGGGGGGGAATGGCTACACCTTC
TRBJ2-6 | TRBV11-1 | . | . | CASSFSTGLGVLTF | TGTGCCAGCAGCTTCTCCACGGGGCTTGGCGTCCTGACTTTC
TRBJ1-1 | TRBV5-4 | . | . | CASSLDGVGNTEAFF | TGTGCCAGCAGCTTGGACGGGGTAGGGAACACTGAAGCTTTCTTT
TRBJ2-2 | TRBV15 | few | . | CATSQNTGELFF | TGTGCCACCAGCCAGAACACCGGGGAGCTGTTTTTT
TRBJ1-2 | TRBV30 | . | . | CAWSALPELYGYTF | TGTGCCTGGAGTGCCCTCCCCGAGCTCTATGGCTACACCTTC